These T cell receptor beta chains were read from a single sample in a study of blood T cell repertoires in COVID-19. TCRdb's copy holds only in-frame clones and misses some; the assay was immunoSEQ multiplex PCR. The sample yields about half a million clones, about nine tenths seen once. The source material was PBMCs or T cells enriched from blood (not recorded which). The receptors here all came from a woman aged 55-69 years who had recovered from COVID-19. CDR3s include the opening cysteine and the closing phenylalanine or tryptophan. Each record gives: D gene, clone size, V gene, J gene, CDR3 DNA, CDR3 protein. A D gene is named only where the DNA matches it firmly. Some rows have no size entry. The others give once, few or many, or a class for an expanded clone.

>TRBD2|-|TRBV7-2|TRBJ2-1
TGTGCCAGCAGCCCCCAGGTCGGGGGGGCTCTCAATGAGCAGTTCTTC
CASSPQVGGALNEQFF
>TRBD1|once|TRBV14|TRBJ2-3
TGTGCCAGCAGTGCGAGGACAGGGGCCACAGATACGCAGTATTTT
CASSARTGATDTQYF
>-|-|TRBV6-5|TRBJ1-3
TGTGCCAGCAGTTACTCGAACTCTCGAAACACCATATATTTT
CASSYSNSRNTIYF
>-|once|TRBV3-1/TRBV3-2|TRBJ1-2
TGTGCCAGCAGCCAAGATCCCGGTAACTATGGCTACACCTTC
CASSQDPGNYGYTF
>TRBD1|-|TRBV11-2|TRBJ2-2
TGTGCCAGCAGCTTAGCACGAGGGGGCGCAGGCACCGGGGAGCTGTTTTTT
CASSLARGGAGTGELFF
>-|-|TRBV19|TRBJ1-3
TGTGCCAGTAATGTAGCGGACACCATATATTTT
CASNVADTIYF
>-|once|TRBV19|TRBJ1-2
TGTGCCAGTAGTATAGAATCGAGGAACAGGGACTATGGCTACACCTTC
CASSIESRNRDYGYTF
>-|-|TRBV12-3/TRBV12-4|TRBJ2-1
TGTGCCAGCAGAGTAGCGCCACTAAATGAGCAGTTCTTC
CASRVAPLNEQFF
>TRBD1|-|TRBV19|TRBJ1-2
TGTGCCAGCCGGACAGGGGGTTCAGGAAGCTACACCTTC
CASRTGGSGSYTF
>TRBD2|-|TRBV11-3|TRBJ2-2
TGTGCCAGCAGCCCAAACCCCGGGACTAACGATTGGACCGGGGAGCTGTTTTTT
CASSPNPGTNDWTGELFF
>-|-|TRBV7-2|TRBJ1-5
TGTGCCAGCAGCCCACAGGGTTATAGCAATCAGCCCCAGCATTTT
CASSPQGYSNQPQHF
>-|-|TRBV7-2|TRBJ1-5
TGTGCCAGCAGCTTAGGGGGAGCGGGTGGATCCCAGCATTTT
CASSLGGAGGSQHF
>-|-|TRBV23-1|TRBJ1-5
TGCGCCAGCAGTCGGGCAGGGGATAGCAATCAGCCCCAGCATTTT
CASSRAGDSNQPQHF
>-|-|TRBV6-5|TRBJ1-4
TGTGCCGGGACAAGCTCAACTAATGAAAAACTGTTTTTT
CAGTSSTNEKLFF
>TRBD1|-|TRBV10-2|TRBJ1-4
TGCGCCAGCAGTGACAGGGGGGCTGAAAAACTGTTTTTT
CASSDRGAEKLFF
>-|-|TRBV5-1|TRBJ2-1
TGCGCCAGCAGCTTGGGGGCATTCAATGAGCAGTTCTTC
CASSLGAFNEQFF
>-|-|TRBV12-3/TRBV12-4|TRBJ1-2
TGTGCCAGCACTCCTCCAGGGCCTGGCTACACCTTC
CASTPPGPGYTF
>-|-|TRBV5-1|TRBJ1-2
TGCGCCAGCAGCTATGCCTGGGGGGCTAACTATGGCTACACCTTC
CASSYAWGANYGYTF
>TRBD1|-|TRBV5-4|TRBJ1-2
TGTGCCAGCAGCTTGGGACAGGGGGTCCGTGGCTACACCTTC
CASSLGQGVRGYTF
>-|once|TRBV19|TRBJ1-4
TGTGCCAGTAGTAGAGTAGAGGGTGAAAAACTGTTTTTT
CASSRVEGEKLFF
>-|-|TRBV19|TRBJ1-6
TGTGCCAGTGAAGGACAGAACTATAATTCACCCCTCCACTTT
CASEGQNYNSPLHF
>TRBD2|-|TRBV18|TRBJ2-2
TGTGCCAGCTCACCACAGCGGGGCGCCGGGGAGCTGTTTTTT
CASSPQRGAGELFF
>-|-|TRBV2|TRBJ1-2
TGTGCCAGCAGTGAAGACCCGAGGAATGGCTACACCTTC
CASSEDPRNGYTF
>-|few|TRBV2|TRBJ2-1
TGTGCCAGCAGTGAAAGCGTCTACAATGAGCAGTTCTTC
CASSESVYNEQFF
>-|-|TRBV6-1|TRBJ1-3
TGTGCCAGCAGTGCCTTGGAAGGAGGGCCGGGAAACACCATATATTTT
CASSALEGGPGNTIYF
>TRBD1|-|TRBV27|TRBJ2-7
TGTGCCAGCAGTTTAACAGGGGCCGTACCGGGACAGGTGGGTGAGCAGTACTTC
CASSLTGAVPGQVGEQYF
>-|-|TRBV7-2|TRBJ1-4
TGTGCCAGCAGCCCGAAAGCCTCAACTAATGAAAAACTGTTTTTT
CASSPKASTNEKLFF
>-|-|TRBV6-1|TRBJ1-4
TGTGCCAGCAGTGAAGCGCTAGGGGCCATTAATGAAAAACTGTTTTTT
CASSEALGAINEKLFF
>-|-|TRBV12-5|TRBJ1-2
TGTGCTAGTGGTTTGCCGGCTAACAGGGAAGAGCGTGGCTACACCTTC
CASGLPANREERGYTF
>TRBD1|-|TRBV13|TRBJ2-2
TGTGCCAGCAGTCGAAACAGGGGGCGAGGTACCGGGGAGCTGTTTTTT
CASSRNRGRGTGELFF
>-|-|TRBV30|TRBJ2-3
TGTGCCTGGAGTGTATCGAGGACTACAGGACTCTCAGATACGCAGTATTTT
CAWSVSRTTGLSDTQYF
>-|-|TRBV6-4|TRBJ1-1
TGTGCCAGCAGTGAAGGCGGAAACACTGAAGCTTTCTTT
CASSEGGNTEAFF
>-|-|TRBV7-8|TRBJ1-1
TGTGCCAGCAACCAGGGGCGCGATGAAGCTTTCTTT
CASNQGRDEAFF
>-|-|TRBV14|TRBJ2-1
TGTGCCAGCAGCGCGAGCTCCTACAATGAGCAGTTCTTC
CASSASSYNEQFF
>TRBD1|-|TRBV19|TRBJ1-5
TGTGCCAGTAGTATTAAGGGACAGGGGAGTCACCAGCATTTT
CASSIKGQGSHQHF
>TRBD2|-|TRBV4-1|TRBJ2-5
TGCGCCAGCAGCCAAGCCCCGGGACTAGCGGGGGGGCCGTTTAAGACCCAGTACTTC
CASSQAPGLAGGPFKTQYF
>TRBD1|-|TRBV5-1|TRBJ2-2
TGCGCCAGCAGCTCGCAGGGGGCTCCCGGGGAGCTGTTTTTT
CASSSQGAPGELFF
>-|-|TRBV7-9|TRBJ2-1
TGTGCCAGCAGCTTAAGCATTGGTGAGCAGTTCTTC
CASSLSIGEQFF
>TRBD2|-|TRBV13|TRBJ2-7
TGTGCCAGCAGCCCGGGGGGGAGCGAGCAGTACTTC
CASSPGGSEQYF
>-|-|TRBV5-6|TRBJ2-7
TGTGCCAGCAGCTTGGATTCCAACTCCTACGAGCAGTACTTC
CASSLDSNSYEQYF
>-|-|TRBV19|TRBJ2-5
TGTGCCAGTAGTATGGAGGGAAGGGGGCGAGAGACCCAGTACTTC
CASSMEGRGRETQYF
>-|-|TRBV4-1|TRBJ2-5
TGCGCCAGCAGCCAAGTGGACAAACAAGAGACCCAGTACTTC
CASSQVDKQETQYF
>TRBD1|-|TRBV19|TRBJ1-1
TGTGCCAGTAGTTTCACAGGGGTTTACACTGAAGCTTTCTTT
CASSFTGVYTEAFF
>-|-|TRBV5-1|TRBJ1-1
TGCGCCAGCAGCTTGGATGGGGGCAACACTGAAGCTTTCTTT
CASSLDGGNTEAFF
>-|-|TRBV10-2|TRBJ1-1
TGCGCCAGCAGTGATCGTGTGACTGAAGCTTTCTTT
CASSDRVTEAFF
>-|-|TRBV28|TRBJ1-2
TGTGCCAGCAGTTCCTACTTCTATGGCTACACCTTC
CASSSYFYGYTF
>-|-|TRBV3-1/TRBV3-2|TRBJ1-2
TGTGCCAGCAGCCAACACCAGGGGTCCACCACGCTGGCCTATGGCTACACCTTC
CASSQHQGSTTLAYGYTF
>TRBD1|-|TRBV24-1|TRBJ1-2
TGTGCCACCATAACTGGACAGGTTAACTATGGCTACACCTTC
CATITGQVNYGYTF